This T cell receptor beta chain was profiled in a study of T cells in Graves' hyperthyroidism and ophthalmopathy (dated 2019 in TCRdb). Describing the broader study: Peripheral blood samples were taken at the time of initial diagnosis, prior to any treatment. To identify TCR V-J signatures that set the groups apart, the researchers used a discovery cohort of 90 to 100 patients, made up of 40 to 45 with Graves' ophthalmopathy and about 59 with stable Graves' hyperthyroidism. An independent validation cohort of about 20 hyperthyroidism patients and 17 patients who later progressed to ophthalmopathy tested prospective prediction of ophthalmopathy. The 100 or so discovery patients were randomly split 7:3 into training and test sets. In addition, the study compared T-cell repertoires in thyroid tissue and in blood from roughly six Graves' hyperthyroidism patients. After sampling, hyperthyroidism patients received methimazole starting at 30 mg daily, and ophthalmopathy patients received high-dose intravenous methylprednisolone. The paper reports TCR Vbeta CDR3 sequencing of approximately 130 peripheral blood samples: around 45 ophthalmopathy, about 75 hyperthyroidism and around 17 progressor patients. Results and caveats for the whole study, not just this receptor: In validation, the model predicted progression to ophthalmopathy a median of about 6 months before onset, with roughly 70% sensitivity and 72.22% specificity. Blood samples also contained most of the expanded thyroid clonotypes (frequency above 0.001), which suggests that blood repertoires may reflect thyroid immune responses. No statistical method was used to fix the sample size in advance, and group allocation was not hidden from the investigators. In cross-validation, a model built on a 13 V-J signature told ophthalmopathy apart from stable hyperthyroidism with roughly 87% sensitivity and roughly 82% specificity, and in testing the same model reached 80%/75%.

A patient counted as having stable Graves' hyperthyroidism if no progression to ophthalmopathy occurred over 18 months of follow-up. Hyperthyroidism patients were newly diagnosed, with disease duration under 2 months, and aged 18 to 65 years. Exclusion was applied to patients with uncontrolled infections, other autoimmune diseases, pregnancy or lactation. Diagnoses were established on the basis of clinical symptoms, serum thyroxine and TRAb, thyroid ultrasound, and orbital computed tomography. PBMCs were separated from under 11 ml of fresh peripheral blood using Ficoll-Paque density gradient centrifugation. Total RNA was extracted using Trizol reagent, and RNA quality was assessed on an Agilent 2100 Bioanalyzer. This clonotype was picked up many times. The antigen it binds to is not known. Base qualities are not recorded, but no much larger clone differs from it by a single base. The TCR beta CDR3 regions were amplified from RNA transcripts. The first round of RT-PCR for the TCR CDR3 was performed with the HTBI primer set and the Qiagen OneStep RT-PCR kit. Libraries were constructed in a second round of multiplex PCR, after which size selection and purification were carried out. Libraries were sequenced paired-end with 100 bp reads on an Illumina HiSeq2000. The authors' analysis ran thus. SOAPnuke was used to process the raw data, removing reads that contained adapters or uncalled bases, had a mean Phred below 15, or lacked an exact match to the constant primer or identifier. COPE v1.2.5 was used to merge the high-quality paired reads, and each unique nucleotide sequence was defined as a clonotype. Clonotypes were aligned to IMGT TRBV, TRBD and TRBJ reference segments using MiTCR v1.1. Analysis was restricted to V-J combinations with a frequency above 0.0001, which covered approximately 99% of repertoires. The TCS score was defined as the ratio of F50 (clonal expansion) to E x V (chaos), calculated using BLOSUM62-based TCRdist between CDR3 peptides within each V-J. Welch's t-statistics and random forest reduced roughly 540 V-J features to roughly 13, which were used in a naive Bayes classifier (R e1071). TCRdb trimmed the raw reads at Q25, called clones with MiXCR and kept productive beta chains. Each entry is one CDR3 protein sequence, shown with its most common DNA and genes. In this record, the V and J calls reflect TCRdb's handling and not the investigators' own analysis. The sample table records about 360,000 distinct CDR3 sequences; 13% of these occur just once. The ten largest clonotypes hold 9.2% of the sample.

Trimmed from V: 9 bases; trimmed from J: 4 bases; junction bases lacking a gene match: 11. The CDR3 has 14 amino acids, counting the end cysteine and phenylalanine. Only the CDR3 DNA is retained, 42 bases long and in frame from the first base. The germline V gene gives CDR1 as ENHRY and CDR2 as SYGVKD. This clonotype was sampled from a woman between 18 and 30 years old with Graves' hyperthyroidism. Sequenced sample: blood. The chain links TRBV10-3 with TRBJ2-5; 7 junctional bases match TRBD2. The CDR3 region reads CAIALAGSAETQYF. The sequenced DNA: TGTGCCATAGCATTAGCGGGCTCTGCAGAGACCCAGTACTTC.